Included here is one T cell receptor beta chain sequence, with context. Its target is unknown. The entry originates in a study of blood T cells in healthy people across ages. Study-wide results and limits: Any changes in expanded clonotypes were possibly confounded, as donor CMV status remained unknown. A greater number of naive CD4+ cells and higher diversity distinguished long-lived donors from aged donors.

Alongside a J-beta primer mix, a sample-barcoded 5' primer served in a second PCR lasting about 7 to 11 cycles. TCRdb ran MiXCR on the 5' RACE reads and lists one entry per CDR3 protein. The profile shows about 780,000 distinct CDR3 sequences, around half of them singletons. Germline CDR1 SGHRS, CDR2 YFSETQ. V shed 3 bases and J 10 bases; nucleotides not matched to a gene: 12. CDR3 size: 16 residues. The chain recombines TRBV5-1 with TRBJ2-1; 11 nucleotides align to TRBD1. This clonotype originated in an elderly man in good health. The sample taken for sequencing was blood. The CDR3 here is CASSSIGQGAIKEQFF. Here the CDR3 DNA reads TGCGCCAGCAGCTCGATAGGACAGGGGGCAATCAAGGAGCAGTTCTTC.